This T cell receptor beta chain emerged from a study of CD8 T cells in Susac syndrome. Of note for this clonotype: Its antigen is currently unknown.

Points from the study as a whole: The total CD8+ repertoires contained under 20 Susac-specific public clones, and the CD8+ TEMRA repertoires contained five.

CDR3 length: 14 amino acids. Germline lookup yields CDR1 MNHNY and CDR2 SVGAGI (reference sequence). V lost 2 bases and J 8 bases, leaving 13 bases between the germline ends. Sequencing of TCR beta was carried out in blood CD8+ and CD4+ T cells. Random hexamers were used to reverse transcribe an amount of about 0.45 to 1 ug RNA. Multiplex PCR with immunoSEQ amplified the TCR beta CDR3 across 54 Vbeta and 13 Jbeta. A single record per CDR3 protein comes from TCRdb applying MiXCR to the immunoSEQ multiplex PCR reads. Among some 58,000 distinct CDR3 sequences, around 95% were seen once, and the ten largest hold less than 0.8%.

The receptor comes from a human donor with Susac syndrome. The sample consisted of CD8+ T cells from PBMCs. The V and J genes are TRBV6-6 and TRBJ1-5; weak D call: TRBD1 (6 bases). The CDR3: CASSYVGGGEPQHF. The CDR3 DNA reads TGTGCCAGCAGTTACGTCGGGGGCGGGGAGCCCCAGCATTTT.